The 2 T cell receptor beta chains presented below share a single source sample, sequenced in a study of early T cells in non-severe SARS-CoV-2 infection (dated by TCRdb to the early 2020s). The library was generated by 5' RACE. Reads for this sample came from a NextSeq 500. In TCRdb, the public reads were trimmed at Q25 with fastp and aligned with MiXCR, with productive beta chains retained. Each entry merges the rows of one CDR3 protein and shows their most common DNA and genes. This sample holds more than 65,000 distinct CDR3 sequences; 13% to 15% were observed only once. About 3.7% of the sample goes to the ten largest clones. Sequencing was performed on whole blood, taken at baseline. All receptors come from an adult who was a healthcare worker with PCR-confirmed SARS-CoV-2 infection or an uninfected control (not recorded which).

This clonotype appeared a few times. This rearrangement joins TRBV3-1 to TRBJ2-1; no reliable D call. CDR3 size: 16 residues. The V gene lost 4 bases and the J gene lost 0 bases, with 13 bases spanning the gap. Germline V lookup: CDR1 LGHDT, CDR2 YNNKEL (reference sequence). The DNA for the CDR3 is TGTGCCAGCAGCCTCCCCGGGTTCAGCTCCTACAATGAGCAGTTCTTC. As protein: CASSLPGFSSYNEQFF.

J is TRBJ2-1 and V is TRBV5-1; D gene ambiguous. V was cut by 2 bases and J by 0 bases, with 6 bases left in between. CDR3 length: 14 amino acids. Per the germline V gene, CDR1 is SGHRS and CDR2 is YFSETQ. The CDR3 here is CASSFPSSYNEQFF. The CDR3 bases are TGCGCCAGCAGCTTCCCCAGCTCCTACAATGAGCAGTTCTTC.